This T cell receptor beta chain originates from a study of T cell repertoires in cytomegalovirus infection. The CDR3 is 13 amino acids. V was shortened by 6 bases and J by 2 bases, with 11 bases between the two germline ends. CDR1 is MNHEY, CDR2 SMNVEV, per germline (reference sequence). Each CDR3 protein is one row after TCRdb ran MiXCR on the reads. The sample yields around 300,000 distinct CDR3 sequences, 20% to 25% seen once. The table lists this clonotype with a few counts. As yet, its antigen is unknown. Sequenced material: cultured PBMCs, taken from culture after CMV antigen stimulation. The TCR sequence derives from a human donor in good health (CMV status not recorded). Some clones in this sample may be carry-over from other donors' samples. V gene TRBV27 combines with J gene TRBJ2-7; D may match TRBD1 or TRBD2 (5 bases each). The DNA of the CDR3 is TGTGCCAGCAGAGGGACGGACGCCTACGAGCAGTACGTC. Its protein is CASRGTDAYEQYV.